This is a list of T cell receptor beta chains from one sample in a study of shared T cell receptors in the human thymus. The data were produced by immunoSEQ multiplex PCR, yet TCRdb's version contains in-frame clones alone and is incomplete. The profile shows 650,000 to 950,000 clones, 80% to 90% of them singletons. The same data also went into a second study, on human thymus T cells.

Input material: thymocytes. The receptor source for this set is a girl under three years old with a congenital heart defect. Both conserved end residues are part of each CDR3.

V gene | CDR3 length | CDR3 protein
TRBV28 | 17 | CASSLWGTGPANYGYTF
TRBV19 | 14 | CASSWTFKGYEQYF
TRBV2 | 15 | CASSVGQGAGNTIYF
TRBV28 | 17 | CASSFWFRWYRGAEAFF
TRBV11-2 | 16 | CASSLPRGLAKNIQYF
TRBV9 | 14 | CASSPSGGYNEQFF
TRBV19 | 19 | CASSPLGSGGASRNYEQYF
TRBV5-1 | 12 | CASHLKPFSYTF
TRBV25-1 | 13 | CASRCVRGNEQFF
TRBV5-1 | 14 | CASRDMGGEETQYF
TRBV30 | 19 | CAWSVPGQGWGSSGNTIYF
TRBV12-5 | 16 | CASGLVQYRGTYEQYF
TRBV4-1 | 20 | CASSRDRTSGDNTSTDTQYF
TRBV6-1 | 13 | CASTSDFYEKLFF
TRBV11-2 | 14 | CASSLVSGVDEQFF
TRBV27 | 15 | CASRDKGQGAEKLFF
TRBV2 | 18 | CASGWVSRDRGSDQPQHF
TRBV6-5 | 16 | CASSYGWDRGWAPLHF
TRBV14 | 17 | CASSQRSSGGVYNEQFF
TRBV6-6 | 11 | CASSGDTLAHF
TRBV7-9 | 15 | CASSSSGGTSYEQYF
TRBV19 | 13 | CATSRATNDTQYF
TRBV7-8 | 18 | CASSLAPKATGDNSPLHF
TRBV6-5 | 16 | CASSYSRGQGTDTQYF
TRBV30 | 15 | CAWSGRGQGFYEQYF
TRBV5-1 | 22 | CASSLSSGLAGASPQITDTQYF
TRBV11-2 | 14 | CASSLIGRPYEQYF
TRBV6-1 | 15 | CASRLGQGAQETQYF
TRBV27 | 14 | CASSLFQGFTEAFF
TRBV19 | 16 | CASSSKHPGGPSEQFF
TRBV14 | 14 | CASSRDTANYGYTF
TRBV27 | 16 | CASSLLPRDSYNEQFF
TRBV11-2 | 17 | CASSLVRTGTGIYEQYF
TRBV28 | 18 | CASSLPDRPSEANYGYTF